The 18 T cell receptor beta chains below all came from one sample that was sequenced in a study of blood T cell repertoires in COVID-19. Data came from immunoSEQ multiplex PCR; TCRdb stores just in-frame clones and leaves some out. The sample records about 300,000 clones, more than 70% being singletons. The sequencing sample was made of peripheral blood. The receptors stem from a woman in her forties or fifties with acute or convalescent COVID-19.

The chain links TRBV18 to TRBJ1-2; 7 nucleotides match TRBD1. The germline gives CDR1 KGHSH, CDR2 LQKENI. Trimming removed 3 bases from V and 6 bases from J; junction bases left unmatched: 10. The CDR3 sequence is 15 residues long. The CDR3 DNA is TGTGCCAGCTCACCGAGGGGGCAGGGGCGCGATGGCTACACCTTC. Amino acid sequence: CASSPRGQGRDGYTF.

For the CDR3, the DNA is TGTGCCATCAGAGCATTGGGACAGGGGTCAGCTGAAGCTTTCTTT. It specifies CAIRALGQGSAEAFF. The rearrangement uses TRBV10-3 and TRBJ1-1, with TRBD1 matching 10 bases. The V gene's germline CDR1 is ENHRY and CDR2 SYGVKD. Trimming cost V 6 bases and J 6 bases; bases outside gene matches: 10. This CDR3 comprises 15 residues.

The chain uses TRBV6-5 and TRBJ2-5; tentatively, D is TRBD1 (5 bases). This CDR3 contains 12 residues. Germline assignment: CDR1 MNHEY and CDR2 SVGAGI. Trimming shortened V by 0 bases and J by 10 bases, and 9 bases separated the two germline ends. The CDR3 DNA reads TGTGCCAGCAGTTACTCAGGGGTGGACCAGTACTTC. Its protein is CASSYSGVDQYF.

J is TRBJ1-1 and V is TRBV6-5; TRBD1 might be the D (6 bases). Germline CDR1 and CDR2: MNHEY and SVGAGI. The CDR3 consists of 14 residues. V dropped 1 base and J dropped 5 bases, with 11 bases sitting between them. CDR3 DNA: TGTGCCAGCAGTTACTTGGGGGCCGGGACTGAAGCTTTCTTT. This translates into CASSYLGAGTEAFF.

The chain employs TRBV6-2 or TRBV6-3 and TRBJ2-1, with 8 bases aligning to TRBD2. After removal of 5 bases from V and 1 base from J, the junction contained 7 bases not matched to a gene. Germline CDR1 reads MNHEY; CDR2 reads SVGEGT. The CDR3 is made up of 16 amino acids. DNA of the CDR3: TGTGCCAGCAGTGGGGTCAGCGGGAGATCCTACAATGAGCAGTTCTTC. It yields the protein CASSGVSGRSYNEQFF.

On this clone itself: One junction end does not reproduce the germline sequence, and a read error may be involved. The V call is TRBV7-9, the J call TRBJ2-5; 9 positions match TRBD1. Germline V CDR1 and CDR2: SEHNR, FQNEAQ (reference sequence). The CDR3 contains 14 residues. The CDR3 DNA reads TGTGCCAGCAGCTGGGACAGGGACCAGGAGACCCAGTACTTC. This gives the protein CASSWDRDQETQYF.

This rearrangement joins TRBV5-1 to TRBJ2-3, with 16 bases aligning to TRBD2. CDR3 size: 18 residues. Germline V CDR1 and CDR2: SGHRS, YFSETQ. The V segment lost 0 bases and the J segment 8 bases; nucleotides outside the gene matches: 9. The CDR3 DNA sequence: TGCGCCAGCAGCTTGGACCTGGGACTAGCGGGAGGGCAGGGTACGCAGTATTTT. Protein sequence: CASSLDLGLAGGQGTQYF. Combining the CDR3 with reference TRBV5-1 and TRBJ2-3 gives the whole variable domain KAGVTQTPRYLIKTRGQQVTLSCSPISGHRSVSWYQQTPGQGLQFLFEYFSETQRNKGNFPGRFSGRQFSNSRSEMNVSTLELGDSALYLCASSLDLGLAGGQGTQYFGPGTRLTVL.

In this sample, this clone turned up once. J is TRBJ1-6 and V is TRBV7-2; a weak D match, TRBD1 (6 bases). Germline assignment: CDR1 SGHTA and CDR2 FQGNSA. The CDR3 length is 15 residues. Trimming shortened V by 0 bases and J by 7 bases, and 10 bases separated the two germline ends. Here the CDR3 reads CASSLAVGANSPLHF. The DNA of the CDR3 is TGTGCCAGCAGCTTAGCCGTGGGGGCGAATTCACCCCTCCACTTT.

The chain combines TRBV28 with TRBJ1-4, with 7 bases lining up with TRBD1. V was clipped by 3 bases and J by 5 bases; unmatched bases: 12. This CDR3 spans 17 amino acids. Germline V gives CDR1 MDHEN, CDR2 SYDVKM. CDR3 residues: CASSFLLAGQSNEKLFF. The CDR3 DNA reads TGTGCCAGCAGTTTTCTACTTGCGGGACAGTCAAATGAAAAACTGTTTTTT.

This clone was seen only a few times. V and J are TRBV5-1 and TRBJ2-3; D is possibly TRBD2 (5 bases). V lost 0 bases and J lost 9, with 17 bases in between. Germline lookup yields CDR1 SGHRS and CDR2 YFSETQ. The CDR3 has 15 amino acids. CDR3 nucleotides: TGCGCCAGCAGCTTGGAAGCGGCCCTTTCGAGGACGCAGTATTTT. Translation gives CASSLEAALSRTQYF.

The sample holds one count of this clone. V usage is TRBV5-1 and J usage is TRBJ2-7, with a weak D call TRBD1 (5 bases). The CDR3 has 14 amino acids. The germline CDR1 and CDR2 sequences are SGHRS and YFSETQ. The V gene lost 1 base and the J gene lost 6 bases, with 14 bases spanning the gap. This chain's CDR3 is CASSLLQGSSEQYF. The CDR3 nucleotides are TGCGCCAGCAGCTTGTTGCAGGGATCGAGCGAGCAGTACTTC.

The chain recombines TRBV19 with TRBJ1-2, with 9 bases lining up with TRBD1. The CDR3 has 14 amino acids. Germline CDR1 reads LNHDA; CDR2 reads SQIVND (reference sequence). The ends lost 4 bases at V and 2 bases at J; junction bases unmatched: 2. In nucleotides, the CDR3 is TGTGCCAGTAGTACAGGACAGGGGAACTATGGCTACACCTTC. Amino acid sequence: CASSTGQGNYGYTF.

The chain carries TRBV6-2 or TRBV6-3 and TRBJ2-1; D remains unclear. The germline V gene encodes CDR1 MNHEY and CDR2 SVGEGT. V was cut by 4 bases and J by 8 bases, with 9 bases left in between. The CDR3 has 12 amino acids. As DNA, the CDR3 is TGTGCCAGCAGTTCCCGTGACTATGAGCAGTTCTTC. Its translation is CASSSRDYEQFF.

The CDR3 loop reads CAISDWEAPYEQYF. CDR3 DNA sequence: TGTGCCATCAGTGACTGGGAGGCGCCCTACGAGCAGTACTTC. The chain employs TRBV10-3 and TRBJ2-7; D is possibly TRBD2 (6 bases). From germline, CDR1 is ENHRY and CDR2 SYGVKD. Between the trimmed V and J ends, which lost 3 bases and 2 bases, there was a span of 11 bases. The CDR3 is 14 residues long.

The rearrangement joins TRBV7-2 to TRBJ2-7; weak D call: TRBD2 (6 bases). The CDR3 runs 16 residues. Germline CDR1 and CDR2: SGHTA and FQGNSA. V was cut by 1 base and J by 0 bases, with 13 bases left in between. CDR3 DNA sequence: TGTGCCAGCAGCTTAGAGTCCCTAGCGAGCTCCTACGAGCAGTACTTC. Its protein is CASSLESLASSYEQYF.

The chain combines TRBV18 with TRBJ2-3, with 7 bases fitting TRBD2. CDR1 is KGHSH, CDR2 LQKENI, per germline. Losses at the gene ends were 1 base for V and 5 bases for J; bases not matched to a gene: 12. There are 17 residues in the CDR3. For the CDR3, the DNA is TGTGCCAGCTCACCACTAGGACTAGGGGTTGGTAAAGATACGCAGTATTTT. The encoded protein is CASSPLGLGVGKDTQYF.

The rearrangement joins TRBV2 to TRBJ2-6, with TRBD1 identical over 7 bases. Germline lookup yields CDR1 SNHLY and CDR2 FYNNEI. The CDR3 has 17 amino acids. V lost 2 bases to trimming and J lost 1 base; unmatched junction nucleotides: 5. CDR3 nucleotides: TGTGCCAGCAGTGAACGGGACAGACAATCTGGGGCCAACGTCCTGACTTTC. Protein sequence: CASSERDRQSGANVLTF.

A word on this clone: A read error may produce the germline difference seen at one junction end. This CDR3 reads CEVGPGGTDTQYF. DNA of the CDR3: TGCGAGGTGGGGCCAGGGGGCACAGATACGCAGTATTTT. The V call is TRBV27, the J call TRBJ2-3; weak D call: TRBD1 (6 bases). The CDR3 is 13 residues long. The germline CDR1 and CDR2 sequences are MNHEY and SMNVEV (reference sequence).